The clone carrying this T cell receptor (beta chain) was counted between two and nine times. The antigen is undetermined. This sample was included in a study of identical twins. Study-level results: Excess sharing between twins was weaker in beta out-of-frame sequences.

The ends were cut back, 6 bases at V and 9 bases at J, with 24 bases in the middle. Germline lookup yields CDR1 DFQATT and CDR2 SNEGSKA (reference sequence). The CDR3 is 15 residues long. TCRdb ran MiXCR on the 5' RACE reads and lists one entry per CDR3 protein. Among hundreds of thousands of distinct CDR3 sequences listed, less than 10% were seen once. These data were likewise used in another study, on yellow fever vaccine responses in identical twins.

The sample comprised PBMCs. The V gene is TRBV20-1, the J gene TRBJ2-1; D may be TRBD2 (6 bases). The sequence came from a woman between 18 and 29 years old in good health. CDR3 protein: CSAPSAAISRGEQFF. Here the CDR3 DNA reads TGCAGTGCCCCTAGCGCAGCCATAAGTCGCGGTGAGCAGTTCTTC.